Below are 16 T cell receptor beta chains sequenced from a single sample in a study of EBV T-cell therapy then PD-1 blockade in nasopharyngeal carcinoma. Method: immunoSEQ multiplex PCR; TCRdb's copy keeps in-frame clones and lacks some. The table lists about 19,000 clones, roughly 84% of them singletons. As to treatment: AdE1-LMPpoly-expanded autologous EBV-specific T-cell therapy followed by anti-PD-1 nivolumab. Their antigen targets remain unknown. The specimen comprised CD8+ T cells from blood, sampled at approximately day 30 from a patient whose treatment included autologous EBV-specific T cells and nivolumab. These receptors all come from a man between 35 and 55 years old with nasopharyngeal carcinoma.

By share, this clone counts as large (0.1 to 1%). The genes are TRBV27 and TRBJ1-5, with D perhaps matching TRBD1 (5 bases). The ends were cut back, 3 bases at V and 7 bases at J, with 19 bases in the middle. This CDR3 is 16 amino acids long. Looked up from germline, CDR1 is MNHEY and CDR2 is SMNVEV (reference sequence). CDR3 in amino acids: CASSFFGGSFHQPQHF. The CDR3 nucleotides are TGTGCCAGCAGTTTTTTTGGGGGAAGCTTTCACCAGCCCCAGCATTTT.

This chain joins TRBV6-1 and TRBJ1-5; 7 positions agree with TRBD1. The CDR3 loop spans 17 amino acids. With 2 bases clipped from V and 2 bases from J, the junction kept 9 bases outside the gene matches. The V gene's germline CDR1 is MNHNS and CDR2 SASEGT. CDR3 amino acids: CASSERMRGGGNQPQHF. DNA for the CDR3: TGTGCCAGCAGTGAAAGAATGAGAGGGGGCGGCAATCAGCCCCAGCATTTT.

The chain is built from TRBV4-1 and TRBJ1-2; 7 bases are a match to TRBD1. The CDR3 contains 15 residues. CDR1 is MGHRA and CDR2 is YSYEKL in the germline V gene. The junction had 7 bases not matched to a gene; V was cut back by 1 base and J by 5 bases. The CDR3 sequence is CASSQAKGAVYGYTF. In DNA, the CDR3 is TGCGCCAGCAGCCAAGCAAAGGGGGCGGTTTATGGCTACACCTTC.

The rearrangement links TRBV28 to TRBJ2-1; a weak D match, TRBD1 (5 bases). CDR1 is MDHEN and CDR2 is SYDVKM in the germline V gene. This CDR3 is built from 13 residues. Trimming stripped 3 bases from V and 8 bases from J, with 11 bases between. The CDR3 loop reads CASSFSGLDEQFF. CDR3 DNA sequence: TGTGCCAGCAGTTTTTCAGGGTTGGATGAGCAGTTCTTC.

This clone occurred a few times. The rearrangement joins TRBV6-1 to TRBJ2-2, with 14 bases matching TRBD2. This CDR3 spans 19 amino acids. After removal of 0 bases from V and 3 bases from J, the junction contained 6 bases not matched to a gene. The germline gives CDR1 MNHNS, CDR2 SASEGT. The CDR3 DNA reads TGTGCCAGCAGTGAAGCGGGGACTAGCGGGGGCTTGGACACCGGGGAGCTGTTTTTT. As protein: CASSEAGTSGGLDTGELFF.

This clone has more than one count but fewer than ten. The CDR3 here is CASSEVTSTDTQYF. For the CDR3, the DNA is TGCGCCAGCAGTGAGGTCACTAGCACAGATACGCAGTATTTT. The chain combines TRBV10-2 with TRBJ2-3, with no clear D. The ends were cut back, 2 bases at V and 0 bases at J, with 6 bases in the middle. CDR1 and CDR2 from the germline V gene are WSHSY and SAAADI. This CDR3 has 14 amino acids.

The chain recombines TRBV5-4 with TRBJ1-1, with 7 bases identical to TRBD1. CDR3 size: 13 residues. Trimming took 9 bases from V and 5 from J; bases not matched to a gene: 10. From germline, CDR1 is SGHNT and CDR2 YYREEE (reference sequence). The CDR3 protein is CATTSRGGTEAFF. The CDR3 DNA is TGTGCCACCACGAGCAGGGGGGGGACTGAAGCTTTCTTT.

The chain has TRBV7-6 and TRBJ2-3, with TRBD2 matching over 7 bases. V shed 8 bases, J shed 0 bases, and the junction held 8 bases outside the gene matches. In germline, CDR1 is SGHVS, CDR2 FNYEAQ. The CDR3 sequence is 15 residues long. The CDR3 nucleotides are TGTGCCAGCCGGATGCTAGCGGATAGCACAGATACGCAGTATTTT. Encoded protein: CASRMLADSTDTQYF.

The V and J genes are TRBV15 and TRBJ2-1, with D maybe TRBD2 (5 bases). Germline V lookup: CDR1 LNHNV, CDR2 YYDKDF (reference sequence). The CDR3 runs 11 residues. V was shortened by 5 bases and J by 9 bases, with 8 bases between the two germline ends. Written as DNA, the CDR3 is TGTGCCACCAGCGCAGGAGGTGAGCAGTTCTTC. Translation gives CATSAGGEQFF.

This clone has a single count. CDR3 DNA: TGTGCCACCAGTCCCGGGGGGGAAGATTTAAGAGAGACCCAGTACTTC. As protein: CATSPGGEDLRETQYF. The gene calls are TRBV24-1 and TRBJ2-5; 8 bases map to TRBD2. Germline lookup yields CDR1 KGHDR and CDR2 SFDVKD. This CDR3 is 16 amino acids long. V gave up 6 bases and J gave up 4 bases; unmatched junction bases: 12.

V and J are TRBV5-1 and TRBJ2-5; D not resolved. The V gene's germline CDR1 is SGHRS and CDR2 YFSETQ. The CDR3 is made up of 15 amino acids. The V gene lost 1 base and the J gene lost 5 bases, with 15 bases spanning the gap. The CDR3: CASSLSARPAETQYF. CDR3 nucleotide sequence: TGCGCCAGCAGCTTGTCCGCCCGGCCCGCGGAGACCCAGTACTTC.

The chain recombines TRBV14 with TRBJ2-6; TRBD2 aligns across 11 bases. The J segment lost 0 bases and the V segment lost 3 bases, leaving 4 bases of the junction unmatched. The V gene's germline CDR1 is SGHDN and CDR2 FVKESK. The CDR3 loop spans 18 amino acids. The CDR3 loop reads CASSQGLAVLSGANVLTF. The CDR3 bases are TGTGCCAGCAGCCAGGGACTAGCGGTCCTCTCTGGGGCCAACGTCCTGACTTTC.

V is TRBV7-9 and J is TRBJ2-1; 10 bases match TRBD2. Trimming at V came to 8 bases and at J to 6 bases, leaving 4 bases not matched to a gene. The CDR3 sequence is 13 residues long. Germline CDR1 SEHNR, CDR2 FQNEAQ (reference sequence). CDR3 amino acids: CASLSGGVNEQFF. CDR3 bases: TGTGCCAGCCTCAGCGGGGGGGTCAATGAGCAGTTCTTC.

The chain has TRBV7-7 and TRBJ2-1; 11 nucleotides align to TRBD2. V trimming: 2 bases; J trimming: 4 bases; junction bases outside the gene matches: 10. Germline V gene lookup returns CDR1 SSHAT and CDR2 FNYEAQ (reference sequence). The CDR3 contains 18 residues. The CDR3 reads CASSLLLAGGPGYNEQFF. For the CDR3, the DNA is TGTGCCAGCAGCTTATTGTTAGCGGGGGGGCCGGGGTACAATGAGCAGTTCTTC.

V gene TRBV18 combines with J gene TRBJ1-2; 10 bases line up with TRBD1. The CDR3 contains 14 residues. Germline trimming cut 4 bases from V and 7 bases from J; bases unmatched to any gene: 6. CDR1 KGHSH and CDR2 LQKENI come from the germline V gene. The CDR3, as DNA: TGTGCCAGCTCACGCGACAGGGGGCGTAGTGGCTACACCTTC. It encodes CASSRDRGRSGYTF.

Concerning this clone: The junction departs from germline at one end; a sequencing error may be responsible. V usage is TRBV6-5 and J usage is TRBJ2-2; possibly TRBD1 or TRBD2 for D (5 bases each). The CDR3 extends over 14 amino acids. CDR1 and CDR2 from the germline V gene are MNHEY and SVGAGI. The CDR3 here is CASDPGPDTGELVF. The CDR3 DNA sequence: TGTGCCTCCGACCCGGGACCCGACACCGGGGAGCTGGTTTTT.